This is a list of T cell receptor beta chains from one sample in a study of T cells expressing NK-cell markers. TCRdb reanalyzed the 5' RACE reads and collapses them to one entry per CDR3 protein, without DNA. The record lists 350,000 to 450,000 distinct CDR3 sequences, of which the ten most abundant hold 5.2%. Specimen: blood T cells: a sorted CD56 or NKG2C T cell subset, CD4+ or CD8+ T cells, or bulk PBMC T cells (not recorded which). The receptor source for this set is a man aged 18-75 years in good health. Each CDR3 is given with its conserved first and last residue.

j_call | v_call | cdr3_aa
TRBJ1-2 | TRBV28 | CASSQTRGRSDGYTF
TRBJ1-3 | TRBV28 | CASREVSGNTIYF
TRBJ2-2 | TRBV5-1 | CASSRMYPTNTGELFF
TRBJ1-5 | TRBV19 | CASSPWDPGQPQHF
TRBJ2-7 | TRBV30 | CAWSRTGGWYEQYF
TRBJ2-1 | TRBV6-5 | CASTTTRDEQFF
TRBJ1-6 | TRBV7-9 | CASSPGLSSPLHF
TRBJ1-1 | TRBV15 | CATSRDLEAGANTEAFF
TRBJ2-6 | TRBV6-1 | CASSARGAGANVLTF
TRBJ1-5 | TRBV10-3 | CAISEGSNQPQHF
TRBJ2-7 | TRBV5-1 | CASSSSMGQISYEQYF
TRBJ2-7 | TRBV10-3 | CAMGQGTDEQYF
TRBJ1-5 | TRBV27 | CASSYRTGGDQPQHF
TRBJ2-3 | TRBV18 | CASSPRTGVDTQYF
TRBJ2-2 | TRBV11-2 | CASSLQPSLAGGSSGELFF
TRBJ1-1 | TRBV7-8 | CASSSGASRNTEAFF
TRBJ2-1 | TRBV20-1 | CSARSLAGGHNEQFF
TRBJ1-4 | TRBV6-1 | CASRRRRDEKLFF
TRBJ1-1 | TRBV7-9 | CASSLEDREVAFF